Below are 30 T cell receptor beta chains sequenced from a single sample in a study of blood T cell repertoires in COVID-19. The method was immunoSEQ multiplex PCR; TCRdb's version includes in-frame clones alone and lacks a portion of them. The table shows 60,000 to 85,000 clones, with 84% occurring only once. The sample taken for sequencing was peripheral blood. These receptors originate from a man aged 65-85 years with acute or convalescent COVID-19.

This chain links TRBV6-6 with TRBJ1-2; weak D call: TRBD1 (6 bases). This CDR3 contains 14 residues. The V and J ends lost 6 bases and 6 bases respectively, with 17 bases between them. Germline CDR1 reads MNHNY; CDR2 reads SVGAGI (reference sequence). CDR3 protein: CASRQYRAMNGYTF. CDR3 DNA: TGTGCCAGCAGACAATACAGGGCTATGAATGGCTACACCTTC.

To note about this clone: The same CDR3 arises from other DNA sequences in this sample as well. This chain connects TRBV27 to TRBJ2-7; TRBD1 aligns across 7 bases. The CDR3 is 15 residues long. V shed 6 bases, J shed 3 bases, and the junction held 11 bases outside the gene matches. CDR1 is MNHEY, CDR2 SMNVEV, per germline (reference sequence). For the CDR3, the DNA is TGTGCCAGCAGCCTCGACAGGGCCCTGGTCTACGAGCAGTACTTC. Encoded protein: CASSLDRALVYEQYF.

The chain couples TRBV11-2 to TRBJ1-1; weak D call: TRBD1 (5 bases). V was cut by 2 bases and J by 0 bases, with 10 bases left in between. The CDR3 extends over 15 amino acids. Germline lookup yields CDR1 SGHAT and CDR2 FQNNGV. This CDR3 reads CASSLFTGMNTEAFF. CDR3 nucleotide sequence: TGTGCCAGCAGCTTATTTACAGGCATGAACACTGAAGCTTTCTTT.

The rearrangement uses TRBV9 and TRBJ2-1, with 10 bases aligning to TRBD2. This CDR3 comprises 16 residues. Per the germline V gene, CDR1 is SGDLS and CDR2 is YYNGEE. Trimming at V came to 2 bases and at J to 6 bases, leaving 8 bases not matched to a gene. CDR3 sequence: CASSVPLAGDGNEQFF. The CDR3 DNA is TGTGCCAGCAGCGTTCCTCTAGCGGGAGATGGCAATGAGCAGTTCTTC.

The gene calls are TRBV5-8 and TRBJ2-3; TRBD1 might be the D (5 bases). V dropped 6 bases and J dropped 0 bases, with 11 bases sitting between them. Germline CDR1 and CDR2: SGHTS and YDEGEE. This CDR3 region has 14 residues. The CDR3 nucleotides read TGTGCCAGCATCCTAGGACAAAGCACAGATACGCAGTATTTT. Its protein product is CASILGQSTDTQYF.

This chain uses TRBV19 with TRBJ1-4, with a weak D call TRBD1 (6 bases). The CDR3 spans 14 residues. The V and J ends lost 5 bases and 8 bases respectively, with 15 bases between them. The germline CDR1 and CDR2 sequences are LNHDA and SQIVND (reference sequence). The CDR3 region is CASSRRQASEKLFF. The CDR3 coding sequence is TGTGCCAGTAGTCGCCGACAGGCCAGCGAAAAACTGTTTTTT.

This clone is a singleton in its sample. The V call is TRBV7-3, the J call TRBJ2-1; 8 nucleotides match TRBD2. The CDR3 sequence is 15 residues long. CDR1 SGHTA and CDR2 FQGTGA come from the germline V gene. After removal of 1 base from V and 4 bases from J, the junction contained 3 bases not matched to a gene. CDR3 region: CASSLKVAGYNEQFF. As DNA, the CDR3 is TGTGCCAGCAGCTTAAAGGTAGCGGGATACAATGAGCAGTTCTTC. Filled out from reference TRBV7-3 and TRBJ2-1, the complete variable domain reads GAGVSQTPSNKVTEKGKYVELRCDPISGHTALYWYRQSLGQGPEFLIYFQGTGAADDSGLPNDRFFAVRPEGSVSTLKIQRTERGDSAVYLCASSLKVAGYNEQFFGPGTRLTVL.

This sequence joins TRBV5-1 and TRBJ1-2, with D possibly being TRBD1 (6 bases). Trimming stripped 2 bases from V and 6 bases from J, with 11 bases between. The CDR3 sequence is 13 residues long. The germline CDR1 and CDR2 sequences are SGHRS and YFSETQ. The CDR3 DNA sequence: TGCGCCAGCAGCTTTGGGCAGGGGAATGGCTACACCTTC. Amino acid sequence: CASSFGQGNGYTF.

This chain connects TRBV7-8 to TRBJ2-6, with D perhaps TRBD2 (6 bases). The CDR3 covers 17 residues. Germline lookup yields CDR1 SGHVS and CDR2 FQNEAQ. V lost 6 bases to trimming and J lost 3 bases, with 18 bases between them. The CDR3 DNA is TGTGCCAGCAGTATGCGGGATTTCCAAGGTGGGGCCAACGTCCTGACTTTC. Translating it yields CASSMRDFQGGANVLTF.

The CDR3 sequence: CASSARGQSTDTQYF. CDR3 bases: TGTGCCAGCAGCGCCCGGGGACAGAGCACAGATACGCAGTATTTT. V usage is TRBV9 and J usage is TRBJ2-3, with TRBD1 matching 7 bases. The CDR3 loop spans 15 amino acids. Germline assignment: CDR1 SGDLS and CDR2 YYNGEE. V lost 3 bases to trimming and J lost 0 bases; unmatched junction nucleotides: 4. Combining the CDR3 with reference TRBV9 and TRBJ2-3 gives the whole variable domain DSGVTQTPKHLITATGQRVTLRCSPRSGDLSVYWYQQSLDQGLQFLIQYYNGEERAKGNILERFSAQQFPDLHSELNLSSLELGDSALYFCASSARGQSTDTQYFGPGTRLTVL.

The chain combines TRBV6-1 with TRBJ1-6; maybe TRBD1 (6 bases). Trimming took 0 bases from V and 0 from J, leaving 9 bases between them. The length of the CDR3 is 17 residues. Germline loops: CDR1 MNHNS, CDR2 SASEGT. CDR3 residues: CASSEAGGGSYNSPLHF. The DNA of the CDR3 is TGTGCCAGCAGTGAAGCGGGAGGGGGCTCCTATAATTCACCCCTCCACTTT.

The chain carries TRBV7-9 and TRBJ1-2; D might be TRBD1 (5 bases). V gave up 0 bases and J gave up 8 bases, with 10 bases separating them. Germline CDR1 is SEHNR and CDR2 is FQNEAQ (reference sequence). This CDR3 spans 13 amino acids. The CDR3 region is CASSLAGDRGYTF. In DNA form, the CDR3 reads TGTGCCAGCAGCTTAGCAGGGGATCGGGGCTACACCTTC.

The rearrangement links TRBV19 to TRBJ1-3; a weak D match, TRBD1 (6 bases). The length of the CDR3 is 16 residues. In germline, CDR1 is LNHDA, CDR2 SQIVND (reference sequence). Trimming took off 5 bases at V and 0 bases at J, with 14 bases between the two ends. CDR3 protein: CASSLGTLVSGNTIYF. CDR3 coding DNA: TGTGCCAGTAGTCTAGGGACACTCGTCTCTGGAAACACCATATATTTT. Variable domain in full (rest from reference TRBV19 and TRBJ1-3): DGGITQSPKYLFRKEGQNVTLSCEQNLNHDAMYWYRQDPGQGLRLIYYSQIVNDFQKGDIAEGYSVSREKKESFPLTVTSAQKNPTAFYLCASSLGTLVSGNTIYFGEGSWLTVV.

The V and J genes are TRBV29-1 and TRBJ1-5, with TRBD1 matching over 9 bases. With V trimmed by 7 bases and J by 5 bases, 6 bases remained unmatched. The CDR3 is 13 amino acids. Germline CDR1 SQVTM, CDR2 ANQGSEA. CDR3: CSARQGVDQPQHF. For the CDR3, the DNA is TGCAGCGCTCGACAGGGGGTCGATCAGCCCCAGCATTTT.

With regard to this clone: The junction shows a germline mismatch at one end, possibly a read error. The chain couples TRBV5-4 to TRBJ2-7; D is ambiguous. The CDR3 sequence is 11 residues long. Germline CDR1 SGHNT, CDR2 YYREEE (reference sequence). This CDR3 reads CASSSNSDPSF. The CDR3 DNA is TGTGCCAGCAGCTCTAATTCCGATCCGTCCTTC.

V is TRBV29-1 and J is TRBJ1-1, with a possible D match to TRBD1 (5 bases). The CDR3 has 16 amino acids. The ends were cut back, 1 base at V and 4 bases at J, with 19 bases in the middle. The V gene's germline CDR1 is SQVTM and CDR2 ANQGSEA. The CDR3 loop reads CSVEGQGGVSGTEAFF. The CDR3 DNA follows: TGCAGCGTTGAAGGCCAGGGAGGGGTTTCAGGCACTGAAGCTTTCTTT.

CDR3 sequence: CASNSGRAIDTQYF. The CDR3 nucleotides are TGCGCCAGCAATAGCGGGAGGGCCATAGATACGCAGTATTTT. The V gene is TRBV10-2, the J gene TRBJ2-3, with TRBD2 identical over 11 bases. The CDR3 is made up of 14 amino acids. With V trimmed by 7 bases and J by 5 bases, 5 bases remained unmatched. CDR1 is WSHSY and CDR2 is SAAADI in the germline V gene.

The chain couples TRBV20-1 to TRBJ1-2; no definite D call. The V and J ends lost 3 bases and 0 bases respectively, with 17 bases between them. The germline CDR1 and CDR2 sequences are DFQATT and SNEGSKA (reference sequence). The CDR3 runs to 16 residues. The CDR3 sequence is CSASRVRELSNYGYTF. The CDR3 DNA follows: TGCAGTGCTAGTCGGGTGAGAGAGCTTTCTAACTATGGCTACACCTTC.

V gene TRBV11-2 combines with J gene TRBJ1-1; TRBD1 agrees at 10 bases. V trimming: 3 bases; J trimming: 6 bases; junction bases outside the gene matches: 4. The CDR3 is 14 amino acids. Germline assignment: CDR1 SGHAT and CDR2 FQNNGV. The CDR3 DNA follows: TGTGCCAGCAGCTTGGACAGGGGGTTTCCTGAAGCTTTCTTT. It translates to CASSLDRGFPEAFF.

This chain uses TRBV28 with TRBJ1-1; possibly TRBD1 for D (5 bases). Germline CDR1 is MDHEN and CDR2 is SYDVKM. V was shortened by 1 base and J by 6 bases, with 9 bases between the two germline ends. The CDR3 extends over 13 amino acids. The CDR3 protein is CASSLSGKAEAFF. The DNA of the CDR3 is TGTGCCAGCAGTTTATCAGGGAAAGCTGAAGCTTTCTTT. The whole variable domain, remainder taken from reference TRBV28 and TRBJ1-1, is DVKVTQSSRYLVKRTGEKVFLECVQDMDHENMFWYRQDPGLGLRLIYFSYDVKMKEKGDIPEGYSVSREKKERFSLILESASTNQTSMYLCASSLSGKAEAFFGQGTRLTVV.

This clone was observed a single time. The rearrangement joins TRBV7-2 to TRBJ1-5; no firm D call. V was cut by 5 bases and J by 6 bases, with 11 bases left in between. Germline V lookup: CDR1 SGHTA, CDR2 FQGNSA. The CDR3 is 13 residues long. As DNA, the CDR3 is TGTGCCAGCAGCCTACGGGGTGGTCAGCCCCAGCATTTT. It codes for CASSLRGGQPQHF.

On this clone itself: Other DNA sequences in this sample translate to the same CDR3. The chain combines TRBV29-1 with TRBJ2-7; 8 nucleotides line up with TRBD1. J was trimmed by 5 bases and V by 2 bases; bases with no gene match: 2. The CDR3 is made up of 12 amino acids. The V gene's germline CDR1 is SQVTM and CDR2 ANQGSEA. The CDR3 spells CSVEQGADEQYF. CDR3 bases: TGCAGCGTTGAACAGGGGGCTGACGAGCAGTACTTC.

The chain is built from TRBV19 and TRBJ2-7; TRBD2 matches at 12 bases. The CDR3 spans 15 residues. J gave up 2 bases and V 4 bases, and 3 bases lay outside the gene matches. Germline-derived CDR1 and CDR2 are LNHDA and SQIVND (reference sequence). In DNA, the CDR3 is TGTGCCAGTAGTAAGGGACTAGCGGGTCCCTACGAGCAGTACTTC. Protein product: CASSKGLAGPYEQYF.

The J gene is TRBJ2-1, the V gene TRBV5-1; 7 nucleotides line up with TRBD2. There are 14 residues in the CDR3. V lost 0 bases, J lost 7 bases, and 4 bases stayed unmatched. From germline, CDR1 is SGHRS and CDR2 YFSETQ. The CDR3 region is CASSLASSGNEQFF. The CDR3, as DNA: TGCGCCAGCAGCTTGGCCTCTAGCGGTAATGAGCAGTTCTTC.

DNA for the CDR3: TGCGCCAGCAGCCAAGCGGGGGGGCTATCCATCTACGAGCAGTACTTC. It is translated as CASSQAGGLSIYEQYF. This chain uses TRBV4-1 with TRBJ2-7; TRBD2 agrees at 8 bases. Per germline, CDR1 MGHRA and CDR2 YSYEKL. This CDR3 spans 16 amino acids. Trimming cost V 1 base and J 3 bases; bases outside gene matches: 8.

The rearrangement uses TRBV6-5 and TRBJ1-1; 8 nucleotides align to TRBD1. The CDR3 has 14 amino acids. Germline loops: CDR1 MNHEY, CDR2 SVGAGI. Unmatched junction bases numbered 7, after V lost 6 bases and J lost 4 bases. CDR3 protein: CASSRDRGITEAFF. CDR3 bases: TGTGCCAGCAGCCGAGACAGGGGAATCACTGAAGCTTTCTTT.

V usage is TRBV6-5 and J usage is TRBJ1-1; D is unresolved. V lost 7 bases and J lost 7, with 10 bases in between. The CDR3 runs 11 residues. The germline V gene has CDR1 MNHEY and CDR2 SVGAGI. The CDR3 spells CASTRLNEAFF. CDR3 coding DNA: TGTGCCAGCACCAGGTTGAATGAAGCTTTCTTT.

J is TRBJ2-5 and V is TRBV2; 8 bases agree with TRBD1. The V and J ends lost 7 bases and 3 bases, in that order; junction bases with no gene match: 10. The CDR3 is 15 amino acids. Germline CDR1 is SNHLY and CDR2 is FYNNEI. The CDR3 DNA sequence: TGTGCCAGCATCCGGGGAGGACAGGGAGAAGAGACCCAGTACTTC. Protein: CASIRGGQGEETQYF.

V and J are TRBV5-5 and TRBJ2-1; 9 nucleotides align to TRBD1. Germline V gene sequence: CDR1 SGHKS, CDR2 YYEKEE (reference sequence). V lost 1 base to trimming and J lost 7 bases; unmatched junction nucleotides: 9. This CDR3 has 16 residues. The CDR3 protein is CASSLLGTGSWNEQFF. The CDR3 DNA sequence: TGTGCCAGCAGCTTGTTGGGGACAGGGAGTTGGAATGAGCAGTTCTTC. The whole variable domain, remainder taken from reference TRBV5-5 and TRBJ2-1, is DAGVTQSPTHLIKTRGQQVTLRCSPISGHKSVSWYQQVLGQGPQFIFQYYEKEERGRGNFPDRFSARQFPNYSSELNVNALLLGDSALYLCASSLLGTGSWNEQFFGPGTRLTVL.

V gene TRBV21-1 combines with J gene TRBJ2-1; the D segment call TRBD2 is taken from the table without a DNA check. TRBV21-1 is a known pseudogene. The length of the CDR3 is 16 residues. The CDR3 here is CASSKEGGRWRNEQFF. In DNA, the CDR3 is TGTGCCAGCAGCAAAGAGGGCGGGAGATGGAGAAATGAGCAGTTCTTC.